This T cell receptor (beta chain) was captured in a study of blood T cell repertoires in COVID-19. About the research overall: The United States, Italy and Spain supplied acute and convalescent COVID-19 samples. T cells, B-cell-depleted T cells, or PBMCs supplied cDNA or gDNA.

In the original analysis: For nucleated cells, counts were estimated from reference gene primer amplification. Repertoires were generated with immunoSEQ multiplex PCR, while TCRdb's copy carries only in-frame clones and drops some. That table supplies the V and J calls and clone size; D and trimming were determined from the DNA. The table lists 200,000 or so clones, approximately 85% of them singletons. V was clipped by 2 bases and J by 1 base, with 9 bases between them. CDR1 SGDLS and CDR2 YYNGEE come from the germline V gene. The length of the CDR3 is 14 residues. The receptor's source is a human donor with active or convalescent COVID-19. The donor label of this sample is uncertain. V and J are TRBV9 and TRBJ2-5; D is uncertain. The sequencing sample was made of peripheral blood. The DNA for the CDR3 is TGTGCCAGCAGCGTTAGTGTCCCCCAAGAGACCCAGTACTTC. It codes for CASSVSVPQETQYF. Filled out from reference TRBV9 and TRBJ2-5, the complete variable domain reads DSGVTQTPKHLITATGQRVTLRCSPRSGDLSVYWYQQSLDQGLQFLIQYYNGEERAKGNILERFSAQQFPDLHSELNLSSLELGDSALYFCASSVSVPQETQYFGPGTRLLVL.